A single count supports the clone carrying this TCR beta chain. Other DNA sequences from this sample encode an identical CDR3 as well. This sample stems from a study of technical replicates of blood from a few donors. This CDR3 has 14 amino acids. With 0 bases removed from V and 4 bases from J, the gap between germline ends came to 9 bases. CDR1 is MNHNS, CDR2 SASEGT, per germline. Clones were read by immunoSEQ multiplex PCR, and TCRdb kept only the in-frame ones, dropping some. Of about 97,000 clones in the sample, about 95% are singletons; the top ten hold about 0.3%. The sample taken for sequencing was T cells isolated from PBMCs. The sequence came from a human donor in good health. The chain is built from TRBV6-1 and TRBJ2-5; maybe TRBD2 (6 bases). The DNA for the CDR3 is TGTGCCAGCAGTGAAGCGGGAGGTCGAGAGACCCAGTACTTC. Encoded protein: CASSEAGGRETQYF.